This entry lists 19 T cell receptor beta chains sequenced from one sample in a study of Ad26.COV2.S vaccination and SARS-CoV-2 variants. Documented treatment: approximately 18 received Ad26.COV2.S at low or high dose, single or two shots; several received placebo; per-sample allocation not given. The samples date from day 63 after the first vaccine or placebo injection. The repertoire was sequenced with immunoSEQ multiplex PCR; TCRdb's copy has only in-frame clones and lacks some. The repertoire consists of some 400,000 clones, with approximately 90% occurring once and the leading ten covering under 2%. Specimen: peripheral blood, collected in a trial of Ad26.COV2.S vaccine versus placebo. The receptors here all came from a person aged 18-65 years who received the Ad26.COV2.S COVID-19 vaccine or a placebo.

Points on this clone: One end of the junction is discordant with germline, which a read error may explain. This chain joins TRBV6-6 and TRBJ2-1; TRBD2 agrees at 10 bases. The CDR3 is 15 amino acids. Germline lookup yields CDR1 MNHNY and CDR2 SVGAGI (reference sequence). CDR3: CASSPPSSRTSGLIF. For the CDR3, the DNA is TGTGCCAGCAGTCCCCCAAGTTCACGGACTAGCGGACTCATCTTC.

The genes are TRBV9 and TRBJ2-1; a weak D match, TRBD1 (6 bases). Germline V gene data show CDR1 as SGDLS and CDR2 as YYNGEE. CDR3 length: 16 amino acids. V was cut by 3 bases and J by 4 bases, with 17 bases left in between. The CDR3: CASSDRAGANYNEQFF. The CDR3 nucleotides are TGTGCCAGCAGCGACCGTGCAGGGGCCAATTACAATGAGCAGTTCTTC.

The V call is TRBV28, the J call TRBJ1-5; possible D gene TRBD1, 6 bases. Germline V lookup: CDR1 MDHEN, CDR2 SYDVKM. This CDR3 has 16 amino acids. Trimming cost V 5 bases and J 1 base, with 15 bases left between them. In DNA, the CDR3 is TGTGCCAGCAGTAACGAACAGGGTGGAAGCAATCAGCCCCAGCATTTT. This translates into CASSNEQGGSNQPQHF.

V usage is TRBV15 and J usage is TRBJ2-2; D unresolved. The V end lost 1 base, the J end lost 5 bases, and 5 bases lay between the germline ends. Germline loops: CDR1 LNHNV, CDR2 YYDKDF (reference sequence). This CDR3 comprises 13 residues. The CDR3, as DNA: TGTGCCACCAGCAGAGGCCCGACCGGGGAGCTGTTTTTT. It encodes CATSRGPTGELFF.

In nucleotides, the CDR3 is TGTGCCAGCTCCTCAGGGAGGTCGGGCCTTCACTACGAGCAGTACTTC. It encodes CASSSGRSGLHYEQYF. J is TRBJ2-7 and V is TRBV7-9; possibly TRBD2 for D (6 bases). The germline V gene encodes CDR1 SEHNR and CDR2 FQNEAQ (reference sequence). V was pared by 8 bases and J by 3 bases, with 23 bases between. CDR3 length equals 16 residues.

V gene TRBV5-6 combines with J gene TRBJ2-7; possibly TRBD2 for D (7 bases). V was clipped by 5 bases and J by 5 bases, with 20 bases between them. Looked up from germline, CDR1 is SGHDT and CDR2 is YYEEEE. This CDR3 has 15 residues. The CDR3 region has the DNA TGTGCCAGCAGAACCAAGGGGGGGTCGGGTCACGAGCAGTACTTC. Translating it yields CASRTKGGSGHEQYF. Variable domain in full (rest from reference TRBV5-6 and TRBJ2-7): DAGVTQSPTHLIKTRGQQVTLRCSPKSGHDTVSWYQQALGQGPQFIFQYYEEEERQRGNFPDRFSGHQFPNYSSELNVNALLLGDSALYLCASRTKGGSGHEQYFGPGTRLTVT.

The CDR3 DNA follows: TGTGCCAGCAGAGTTGCGGGCCCTTCCTACAATGAGCAGTTCTTC. Its protein product is CASRVAGPSYNEQFF. The chain has TRBV28 and TRBJ2-1; weak D call: TRBD2 (5 bases). V lost 6 bases, J lost 1 base, and 13 bases lay in between. The V gene's germline CDR1 is MDHEN and CDR2 SYDVKM. CDR3 size: 15 residues.

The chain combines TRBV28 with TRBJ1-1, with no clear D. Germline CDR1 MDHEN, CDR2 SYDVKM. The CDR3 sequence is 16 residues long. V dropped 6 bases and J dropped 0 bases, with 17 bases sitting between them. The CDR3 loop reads CASRAYIGVMNTEAFF. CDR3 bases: TGTGCCAGCAGGGCATACATCGGGGTCATGAACACTGAAGCTTTCTTT.

The CDR3: CASSQRRGTEAFF. The CDR3 bases are TGTGCCAGCAGTCAACGACGGGGCACTGAAGCTTTCTTT. The chain carries TRBV6-5 and TRBJ1-1; D is unclear. The CDR3 spans 13 residues. Looked up from germline, CDR1 is MNHEY and CDR2 is SVGAGI. Trimming left V 5 bases short and J 4 bases short, with 11 bases between.

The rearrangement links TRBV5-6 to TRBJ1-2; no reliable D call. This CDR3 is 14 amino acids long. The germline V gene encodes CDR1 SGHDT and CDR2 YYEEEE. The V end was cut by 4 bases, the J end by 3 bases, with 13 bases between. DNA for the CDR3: TGTGCCAGCAGCCCGGGTCCCGGGGACTATGGCTACACCTTC. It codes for CASSPGPGDYGYTF.

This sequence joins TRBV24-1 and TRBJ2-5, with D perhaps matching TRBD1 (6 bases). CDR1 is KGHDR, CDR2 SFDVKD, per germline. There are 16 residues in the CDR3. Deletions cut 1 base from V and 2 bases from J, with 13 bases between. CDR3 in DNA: TGTGCCACCAGTGATTTCCCAGGGGATCAACAAGAGACCCAGTACTTC. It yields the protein CATSDFPGDQQETQYF.

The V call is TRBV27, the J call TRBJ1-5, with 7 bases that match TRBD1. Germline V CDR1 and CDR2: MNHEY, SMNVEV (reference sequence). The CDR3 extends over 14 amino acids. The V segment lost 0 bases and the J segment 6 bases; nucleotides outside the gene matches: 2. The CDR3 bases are TGTGCCAGCAGTTTATCAGGGGGCCTTCAGCCCCAGCATTTT. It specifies CASSLSGGLQPQHF.

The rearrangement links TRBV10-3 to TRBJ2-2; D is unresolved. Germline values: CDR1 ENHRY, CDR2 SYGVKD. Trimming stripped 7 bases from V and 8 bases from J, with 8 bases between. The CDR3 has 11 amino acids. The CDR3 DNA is TGTGCCATCACCGATAGGGGGGAGCTGTTTTTT. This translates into CAITDRGELFF.

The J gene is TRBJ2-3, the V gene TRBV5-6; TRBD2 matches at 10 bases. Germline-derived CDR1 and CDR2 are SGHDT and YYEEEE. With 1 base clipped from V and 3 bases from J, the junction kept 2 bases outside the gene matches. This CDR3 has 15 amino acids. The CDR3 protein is CASSLKAGGTDTQYF. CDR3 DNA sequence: TGTGCCAGCAGCTTGAAAGCGGGAGGGACAGATACGCAGTATTTT.

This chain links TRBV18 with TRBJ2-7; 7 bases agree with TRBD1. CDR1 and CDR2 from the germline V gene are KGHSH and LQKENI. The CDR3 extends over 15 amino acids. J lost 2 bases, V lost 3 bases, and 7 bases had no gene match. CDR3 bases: TGTGCCAGCTCACCGAATCCGGGACAGACCTACGAGCAGTACTTC. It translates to CASSPNPGQTYEQYF.

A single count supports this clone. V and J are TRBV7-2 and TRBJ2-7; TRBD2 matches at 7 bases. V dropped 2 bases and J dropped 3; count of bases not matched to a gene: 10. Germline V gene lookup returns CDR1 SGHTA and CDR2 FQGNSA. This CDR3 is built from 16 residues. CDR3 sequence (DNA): TGTGCCAGCAGCTTATATAGTGGGAGGGCCGACTACGAGCAGTACTTC. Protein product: CASSLYSGRADYEQYF.

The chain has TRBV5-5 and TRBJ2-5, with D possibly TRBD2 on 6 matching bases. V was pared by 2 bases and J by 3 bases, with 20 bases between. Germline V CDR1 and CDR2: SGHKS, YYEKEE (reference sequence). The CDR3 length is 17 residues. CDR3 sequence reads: CASSFTLGGWGKETQYF. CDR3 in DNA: TGTGCCAGCAGCTTTACTTTGGGGGGTTGGGGAAAAGAGACCCAGTACTTC.

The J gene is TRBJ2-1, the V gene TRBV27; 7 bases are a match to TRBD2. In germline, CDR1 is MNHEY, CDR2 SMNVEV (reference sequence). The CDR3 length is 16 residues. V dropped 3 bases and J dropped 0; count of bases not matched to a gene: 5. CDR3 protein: CASSFFERDSYNEQFF. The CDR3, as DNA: TGTGCCAGCAGTTTTTTTGAGCGGGACTCCTACAATGAGCAGTTCTTC.

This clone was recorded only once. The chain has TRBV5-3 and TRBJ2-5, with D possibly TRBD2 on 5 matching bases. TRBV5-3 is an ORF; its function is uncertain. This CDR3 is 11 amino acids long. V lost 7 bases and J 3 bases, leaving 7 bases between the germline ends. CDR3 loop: CARSEEETQYF. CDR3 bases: TGTGCCAGATCGGAGGAAGAGACCCAGTACTTC.